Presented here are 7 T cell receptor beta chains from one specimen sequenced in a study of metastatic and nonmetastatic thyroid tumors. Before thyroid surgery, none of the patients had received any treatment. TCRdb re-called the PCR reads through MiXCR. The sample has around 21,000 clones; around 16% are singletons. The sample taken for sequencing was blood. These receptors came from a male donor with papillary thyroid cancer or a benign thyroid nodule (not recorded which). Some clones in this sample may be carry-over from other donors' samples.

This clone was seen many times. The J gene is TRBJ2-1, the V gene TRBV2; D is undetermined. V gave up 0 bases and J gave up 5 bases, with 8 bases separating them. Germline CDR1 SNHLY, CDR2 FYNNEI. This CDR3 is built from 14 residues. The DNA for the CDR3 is TGTGCCAGCAGTGAAGCCCCAGTGAACAATGAGCAGTTCTTC. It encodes CASSEAPVNNEQFF. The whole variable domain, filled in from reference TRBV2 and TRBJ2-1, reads EPEVTQTPSHQVTQMGQEVILRCVPISNHLYFYWYRQILGQKVEFLVSFYNNEISEKSEIFDDQFSVERPDGSNFTLKIRSTKLEDSAMYFCASSEAPVNNEQFFGPGTRLTVL.

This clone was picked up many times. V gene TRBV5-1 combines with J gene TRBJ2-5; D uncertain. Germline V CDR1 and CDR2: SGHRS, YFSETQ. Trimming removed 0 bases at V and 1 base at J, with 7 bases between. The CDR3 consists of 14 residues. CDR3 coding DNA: TGCGCCAGCAGCTTGGTGACGGCCCAAGAGACCCAGTACTTC. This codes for CASSLVTAQETQYF.

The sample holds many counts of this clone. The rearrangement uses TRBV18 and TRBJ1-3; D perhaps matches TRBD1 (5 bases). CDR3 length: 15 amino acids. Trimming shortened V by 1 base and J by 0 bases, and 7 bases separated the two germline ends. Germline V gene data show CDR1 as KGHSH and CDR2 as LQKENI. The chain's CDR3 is CASSPRGFSGNTIYF. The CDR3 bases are TGTGCCAGCTCACCACGGGGGTTCTCTGGAAACACCATATATTTT.

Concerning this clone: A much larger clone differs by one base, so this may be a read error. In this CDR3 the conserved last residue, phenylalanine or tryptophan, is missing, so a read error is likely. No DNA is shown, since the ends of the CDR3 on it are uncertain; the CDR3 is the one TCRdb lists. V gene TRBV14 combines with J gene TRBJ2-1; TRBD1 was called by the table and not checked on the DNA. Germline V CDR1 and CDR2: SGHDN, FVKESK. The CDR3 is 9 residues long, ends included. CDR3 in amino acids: CASSPDNPR.

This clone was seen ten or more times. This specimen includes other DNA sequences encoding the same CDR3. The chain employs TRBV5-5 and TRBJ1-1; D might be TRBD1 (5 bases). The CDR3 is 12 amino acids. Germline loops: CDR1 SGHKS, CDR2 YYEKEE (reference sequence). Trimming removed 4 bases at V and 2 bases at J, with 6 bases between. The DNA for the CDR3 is TGTGCCAGCAGCAGGGGAAACACTGAAGCTTTCTTT. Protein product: CASSRGNTEAFF. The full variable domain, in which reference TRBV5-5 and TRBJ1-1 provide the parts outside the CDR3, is DAGVTQSPTHLIKTRGQQVTLRCSPISGHKSVSWYQQVLGQGPQFIFQYYEKEERGRGNFPDRFSARQFPNYSSELNVNALLLGDSALYLCASSRGNTEAFFGQGTRLTVV.

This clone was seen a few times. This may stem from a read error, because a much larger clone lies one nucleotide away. As DNA, the CDR3 is TGCGGCGTCCAGGGAAGGTGGAATGAGCAGTTCTTC. Translation gives CGVQGRWNEQFF. The chain recombines TRBV29-1 with TRBJ2-1; D is possibly TRBD1 (5 bases). Germline CDR1 and CDR2: SQVTM and ANQGSEA. This CDR3 is 12 amino acids long.

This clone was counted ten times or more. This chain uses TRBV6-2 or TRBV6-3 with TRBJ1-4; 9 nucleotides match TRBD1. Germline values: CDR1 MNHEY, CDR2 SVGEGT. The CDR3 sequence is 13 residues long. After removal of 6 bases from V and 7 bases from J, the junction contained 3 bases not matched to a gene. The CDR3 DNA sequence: TGTGCCAGCAGAACGACAGGGGGTGAAAAACTGTTTTTT. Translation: CASRTTGGEKLFF.